This T cell receptor (beta chain) was sequenced in a study of blood T cells in healthy people across ages. The use of a sample-barcoded 5' primer and a J-beta primer mix characterized a second PCR of roughly 6 to 11 cycles. TCRdb recomputed calls from the 5' RACE reads with MiXCR, one row per CDR3 protein. The sample contains some 930,000 distinct CDR3 sequences, approximately 32% of which appear only once. This clonotype was seen many times. Germline V gene data show CDR1 as SGHTA and CDR2 as FQGNSA. CDR3 length equals 13 residues. V trimming: 4 bases; J trimming: 10 bases; junction bases outside the gene matches: 7. The same sample was also studied in work on T cells of mothers and their children.

Sequencing was performed on blood. This sequence was found in a woman aged 40 to 50 in good health. This rearrangement joins TRBV7-2 to TRBJ1-1, with 9 bases identical to TRBD1. CDR3 in amino acids: CASSSGQGRIAFF. In nucleotides, the CDR3 is TGTGCCAGCAGCTCGGGACAGGGAAGAATAGCTTTCTTT.